The sequence of this T cell receptor (beta chain) was determined in a study of cytomegalovirus exposure and HLA in healthy donors. Study-level points and caveats: The authors later found HLA-associated TCR beta chains more clonally expanded than equally common others.

Notes on this clone: The antigen is undetermined.

PCR involved 60 Vbeta and 13 Jbeta primers. This table comes from immunoSEQ multiplex PCR, and its TCRdb copy is limited to in-frame clones, with some not included. The sample consists of about 160,000 clones, 60% to 80% of them appearing once. The specimen sequenced was PBMCs. The receptor's source is a man in his late teens or twenties in good health and CMV-seropositive.

The CDR3 DNA sequence: TGTGCCAGCAGCGGCCGGGACAGGGGTGGCACTGAAGCTTTCTTT. Protein sequence: CASSGRDRGGTEAFF. The V call is TRBV7-2, the J call TRBJ1-1, with TRBD1 matching over 10 bases. Germline V gives CDR1 SGHTA, CDR2 FQGNSA. CDR3 length equals 15 residues. The V and J ends lost 5 bases and 4 bases, in that order; junction bases with no gene match: 7.